The T cell receptor (beta chain) described here comes from a study of cytomegalovirus exposure and HLA in healthy donors. From germline, CDR1 is SGHDN and CDR2 FVKESK. The CDR3 is made up of 13 amino acids. The germline V and J ends were trimmed by 1 base and 7 bases, with 10 bases remaining between them. In its sample, this clone was seen once. Its target is unknown. Amplification used 60 Vbeta primers and 13 Jbeta primers. Repertoires were generated with immunoSEQ multiplex PCR, while TCRdb's copy carries only in-frame clones and drops some. Among 100,000 to 150,000 clones, roughly 80% were seen once, and the ten largest hold 1.3% to 1.5%. The study, taken as a whole, reports: Apparent HLA restriction characterized most CMV-associated TCR beta chains in a later analysis. Among TCR beta chains of equal frequency, HLA-associated ones were more clonally expanded in a later analysis.

This rearrangement joins TRBV14 to TRBJ1-1, with a possible D match to TRBD1 (5 bases). The receptor was derived from a female donor in good health and CMV-seronegative. The specimen sequenced was PBMCs. The chain's CDR3 is CASSQGMGGEAFF. CDR3 bases: TGTGCCAGCAGCCAAGGAATGGGGGGTGAAGCTTTCTTT. Filled out from reference TRBV14 and TRBJ1-1, the complete variable domain reads EAGVTQFPSHSVIEKGQTVTLRCDPISGHDNLYWYRRVMGKEIKFLLHFVKESKQDESGMPNNRFLAERTGGTYSTLKVQPAELEDSGVYFCASSQGMGGEAFFGQGTRLTVV.